This TCR beta chain was recovered during a study of technical replicates of blood from several donors. Clones were read by immunoSEQ multiplex PCR, and TCRdb kept only the in-frame ones, dropping some. The data hold roughly 92,000 clones, with around 95% observed a single time. The CDR3 is made up of 13 amino acids. Germline V gene data show CDR1 as SQVTM and CDR2 as ANQGSEA. Deletions cut 6 bases from V and 8 bases from J, with 17 bases between. The material sequenced was T cells isolated from PBMCs. This chain connects TRBV29-1 to TRBJ1-5, with a possible D match to TRBD1 (5 bases). The TCR sequence derives from a human donor in good health. The DNA for the CDR3 is TGCAGCGTCACCAGTAAGATAGGGGAGCCCCAGCATTTT. Protein sequence: CSVTSKIGEPQHF.